The clone carrying this T cell receptor (beta chain) was counted once. Amplification used 60 Vbeta primers and 13 Jbeta primers. Profiled with immunoSEQ multiplex PCR; TCRdb holds only in-frame clones, not every one. The data contain around 44,000 clones, approximately 90% of them singletons. The V end lost 0 bases, the J end lost 3 bases, and 13 bases lay between the germline ends. The CDR3 has 15 amino acids. Germline V CDR1 and CDR2: SGDLS, YYNGEE. This sample was taken from a study of cytomegalovirus exposure and HLA in healthy donors. This chain joins TRBV9 and TRBJ2-7; weak D call: TRBD2 (5 bases). The sequencing sample was made of PBMCs. This sequence originates from a woman aged 40 to 50 in good health and CMV-seropositive. The CDR3 DNA follows: TGTGCCAGCAGCGTAGAAGAGGGTTCTCTCTACGAGCAGTACTTC. It specifies CASSVEEGSLYEQYF.